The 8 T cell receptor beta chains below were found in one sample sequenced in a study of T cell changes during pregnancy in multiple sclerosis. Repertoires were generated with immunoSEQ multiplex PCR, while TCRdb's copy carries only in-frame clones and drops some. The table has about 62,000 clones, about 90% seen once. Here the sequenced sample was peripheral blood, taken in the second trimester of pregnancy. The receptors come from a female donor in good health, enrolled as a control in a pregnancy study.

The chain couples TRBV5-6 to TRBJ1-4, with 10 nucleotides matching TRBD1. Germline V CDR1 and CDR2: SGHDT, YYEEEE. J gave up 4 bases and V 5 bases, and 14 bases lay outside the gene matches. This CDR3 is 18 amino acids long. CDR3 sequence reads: CASSSGTGASASNEKLFF. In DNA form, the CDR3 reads TGTGCCAGCAGTTCCGGGACAGGGGCATCGGCAAGTAATGAAAAACTGTTTTTT. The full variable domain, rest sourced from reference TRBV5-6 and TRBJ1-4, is DAGVTQSPTHLIKTRGQQVTLRCSPKSGHDTVSWYQQALGQGPQFIFQYYEEEERQRGNFPDRFSGHQFPNYSSELNVNALLLGDSALYLCASSSGTGASASNEKLFFGSGTQLSVL.

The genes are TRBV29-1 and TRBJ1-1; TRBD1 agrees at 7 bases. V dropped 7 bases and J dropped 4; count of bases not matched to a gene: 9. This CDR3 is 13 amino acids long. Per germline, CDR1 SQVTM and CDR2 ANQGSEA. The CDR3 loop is CSARRGQGTEAFF. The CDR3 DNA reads TGCAGCGCACGAAGGGGGCAGGGCACTGAAGCTTTCTTT. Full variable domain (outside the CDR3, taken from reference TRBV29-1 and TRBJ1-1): SAVISQKPSRDICQRGTSLTIQCQVDSQVTMMFWYRQQPGQSLTLIATANQGSEATYESGFVIDKFPISRPNLTFSTLTVSNMSPEDSSIYLCSARRGQGTEAFFGQGTRLTVV.

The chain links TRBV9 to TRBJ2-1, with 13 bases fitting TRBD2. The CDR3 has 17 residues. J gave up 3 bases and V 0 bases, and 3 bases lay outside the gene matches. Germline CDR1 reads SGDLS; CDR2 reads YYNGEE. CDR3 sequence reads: CASSVGTSGSGYNEQFF. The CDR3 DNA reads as TGTGCCAGCAGCGTAGGGACTAGCGGGAGTGGCTACAATGAGCAGTTCTTC. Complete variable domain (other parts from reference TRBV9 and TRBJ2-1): DSGVTQTPKHLITATGQRVTLRCSPRSGDLSVYWYQQSLDQGLQFLIQYYNGEERAKGNILERFSAQQFPDLHSELNLSSLELGDSALYFCASSVGTSGSGYNEQFFGPGTRLTVL.

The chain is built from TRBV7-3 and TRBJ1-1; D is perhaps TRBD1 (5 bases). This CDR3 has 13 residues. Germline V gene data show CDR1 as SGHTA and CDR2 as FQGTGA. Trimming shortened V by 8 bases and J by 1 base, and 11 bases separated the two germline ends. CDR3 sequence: CASSEQANTEAFF. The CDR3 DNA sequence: TGTGCCAGCTCGGAACAGGCGAACACTGAAGCTTTCTTT.

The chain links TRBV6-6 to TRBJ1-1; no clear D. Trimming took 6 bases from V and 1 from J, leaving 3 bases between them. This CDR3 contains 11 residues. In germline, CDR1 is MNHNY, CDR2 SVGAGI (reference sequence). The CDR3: CASSRNTEAFF. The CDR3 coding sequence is TGTGCCAGCAGCCGGAACACTGAAGCTTTCTTT.

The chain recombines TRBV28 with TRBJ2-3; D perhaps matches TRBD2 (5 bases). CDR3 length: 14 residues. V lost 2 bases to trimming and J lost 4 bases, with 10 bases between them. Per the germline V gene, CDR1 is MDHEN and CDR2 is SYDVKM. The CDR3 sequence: CASSLGGSADTQYF. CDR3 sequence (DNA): TGTGCCAGCAGTTTAGGTGGGAGTGCAGATACGCAGTATTTT. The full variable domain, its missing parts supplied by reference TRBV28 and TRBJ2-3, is DVKVTQSSRYLVKRTGEKVFLECVQDMDHENMFWYRQDPGLGLRLIYFSYDVKMKEKGDIPEGYSVSREKKERFSLILESASTNQTSMYLCASSLGGSADTQYFGPGTRLTVL.

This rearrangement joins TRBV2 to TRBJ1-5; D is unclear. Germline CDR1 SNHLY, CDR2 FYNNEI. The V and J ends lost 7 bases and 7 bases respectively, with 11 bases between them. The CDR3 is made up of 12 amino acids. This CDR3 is CASTLLGQPQHF. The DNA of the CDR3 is TGTGCCAGCACTCTCTTGGGCCAGCCCCAGCATTTT.

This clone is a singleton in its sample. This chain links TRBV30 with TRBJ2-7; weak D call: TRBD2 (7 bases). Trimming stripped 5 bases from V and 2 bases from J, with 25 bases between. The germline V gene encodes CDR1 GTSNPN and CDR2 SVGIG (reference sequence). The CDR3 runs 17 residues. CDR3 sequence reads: CAWWGGTHRPPTYEQYF. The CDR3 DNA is TGTGCCTGGTGGGGGGGGACACACAGACCACCTACCTACGAGCAGTACTTC.